A selection of T cell receptor beta chains follows, all from one sample in a study of blood T cell repertoires in COVID-19. Method: immunoSEQ multiplex PCR; TCRdb's copy keeps in-frame clones and lacks some. In the table there are some 240,000 clones, approximately 80% of which are singletons. Sequenced: peripheral blood. Source of these receptors: a woman aged 40-49 years who had recovered from COVID-19. Each CDR3 is given with its conserved first and last residue. The D gene is left open where the match is weak.

v_call	d_call	j_call	cdr3_length	cdr3_aa
TRBV28	.	TRBJ1-5	14	CASSLGTVIQPQHF
TRBV9	TRBD2	TRBJ2-5	15	CASSSTGTSGETQYF
TRBV3-1/TRBV3-2	TRBD1	TRBJ1-5	15	CASSQSDRNNQPQHF
TRBV5-1	.	TRBJ1-2	15	CASSLQGTGNYGYTF
TRBV7-2	.	TRBJ1-2	16	CASSLGGGVRENGYTF
TRBV2	TRBD2	TRBJ2-5	15	CASSAGLAGEETQYF
TRBV7-2	.	TRBJ2-1	14	CASSLAAGDNEQFF
TRBV30	.	TRBJ1-4	14	CAWSVLGAGEKLFF
TRBV12-3/TRBV12-4	.	TRBJ2-5	13	CASSLRSQETQYF
TRBV3-1/TRBV3-2	TRBD1	TRBJ2-1	14	CASSLSPGQTPSVF
TRBV5-4	TRBD1	TRBJ2-2	15	CASRSDRANTGELFF
TRBV5-6	.	TRBJ2-7	13	CASSLVEAGEQYF
TRBV27	TRBD1	TRBJ1-1	17	CASSRIPGQRLNTEAFF
TRBV19	TRBD1	TRBJ1-2	14	CASTMGTGAYGYTF
TRBV3-1/TRBV3-2	.	TRBJ2-7	14	CASSQAVRGHEQYF
TRBV11-3	.	TRBJ1-2	13	CASSLKSNYGYTF
TRBV12-3/TRBV12-4	TRBD1	TRBJ1-2	13	CASSLQGAYGYTF
TRBV10-3	TRBD1	TRBJ2-4	15	CAISDRDRGRDIQYF
TRBV27	TRBD1	TRBJ1-6	15	CASSLITGGNSPLHF
TRBV1	.	TRBJ2-3	18	CTSSQDQASGDSTDTQYF
TRBV7-9	TRBD1	TRBJ2-1	15	CASRSGQGVLHEQFF
TRBV6-1	TRBD1	TRBJ2-2	15	CASSEAVTGARELFF
TRBV30	.	TRBJ1-2	16	CAYRTAFFRGNYGYTF
TRBV4-3	.	TRBJ2-3	16	CASSPRTAQGTDTQYF
TRBV9	TRBD2	TRBJ2-5	16	CASSVTTSGGRETQYF
TRBV29-1	.	TRBJ1-1	13	CSVVGQMNTEAFF
TRBV2	.	TRBJ2-3	16	CASSIRDNLSPDTQYF
TRBV27	.	TRBJ1-2	14	CASRQTLPNYGYTF
TRBV29-1	.	TRBJ2-2	14	CSVTGQPNTGELFF
TRBV29-1	.	TRBJ1-2	12	CSVTLLRVSYTF
TRBV10-3	.	TRBJ1-1	15	CAISESGGASTEAFF
TRBV7-2	TRBD2	TRBJ2-3	14	CASSLGLAGDTQYF
TRBV11-3	TRBD1	TRBJ1-1	13	CASSTQGDTEAFF
TRBV18	.	TRBJ1-1	13	CASSPSSGTEAFF
TRBV7-2	TRBD2	TRBJ2-5	15	CASNQLAGGKETQYF
TRBV4-3	.	TRBJ2-7	15	CASSHGTQGPYEQYF
TRBV11-3	TRBD1	TRBJ2-3	15	CASSLSTGGTDTQYF
TRBV30	.	TRBJ1-3	12	CAWSVHGNTIYF
TRBV7-8	TRBD2	TRBJ2-1	16	CASSLDPSGGVNEQFF
TRBV6-5	TRBD2	TRBJ2-5	16	CASSYSRAGVGETQYF
TRBV9	.	TRBJ2-3	15	CASSVVSIGTDTQYF
TRBV5-1	TRBD1	TRBJ2-6	18	CASSLPNTGETGANVLTF
TRBV7-9	TRBD1	TRBJ1-3	15	CASSSTGGPGNTIYF
TRBV6-6	.	TRBJ2-5	14	CASSYGLNQETQYF
TRBV6-6	.	TRBJ2-1	14	CASSLLDTYNEQFF
TRBV2	.	TRBJ1-5	18	CASSLRTALPRGNQPQHF
TRBV3-1/TRBV3-2	.	TRBJ2-7	14	CASSQVRQPYEQYF
TRBV13	.	TRBJ1-5	13	CASSLGGAQPQHF
TRBV28	TRBD1	TRBJ1-5	15	CASSSPGTVNQPQHF
TRBV7-8	.	TRBJ1-1	17	CASSWWGTHWGNTEAFF
TRBV28	.	TRBJ1-5	15	CASSLQGWGNQPQHF
TRBV5-1	TRBD1	TRBJ1-4	16	CASSWDRTATNEKLFF
TRBV3-1/TRBV3-2	TRBD1	TRBJ1-4	15	CASSQGQGAGEKLFF